This note documents a single T cell receptor beta chain sequence. Its antigen is undetermined. This sample was taken from a study of shared clonotypes between healthy human individuals. The wider study: The study enrolled a couple of women and a few men aged 18 to 49.

Findings and limits, study-wide: Sample collection involved blood only; tissue repertoires are likely different.

The CDR3 has 15 amino acids. Looked up from germline, CDR1 is SGHKS and CDR2 is YYEKEE (reference sequence). V lost 2 bases and J lost 4; bases outside the gene matches: 7. Sequenced by immunoSEQ multiplex PCR; TCRdb stores in-frame clones only, minus some. The sample carries more than 2 million clones, roughly 95% recorded once. The sequence derives from a young man in good health. The sample comprised naive CD4+ T cells sorted from blood. The subset here: CD45RA+ positively selected. This sequence joins TRBV5-5 and TRBJ2-5; 8 positions agree with TRBD1. This chain's CDR3 is CASSFGQGERETQYF. The DNA of the CDR3 is TGTGCCAGCAGCTTCGGACAGGGCGAGAGAGAGACCCAGTACTTC.